The source of this T cell receptor (beta chain) is a study of T cell responses to AZD1222 COVID-19 vaccine. The study, taken as a whole, reports: Donors were mostly white British, more females; clonal diversity possibly underestimated.

Generated by immunoSEQ multiplex PCR, the TCRdb table keeps only in-frame clones and is missing some. Of 100,000 or so clones detected, approximately 89% appear once; the ten largest clones hold 35% to 50%. CDR3 length: 13 amino acids. Trimming took 4 bases from V and 6 from J, leaving 14 bases between them. The germline V gene encodes CDR1 SGHDT and CDR2 YYEEEE. For this clone: Its target is unknown.

The source is an adult who received the AZD1222 COVID-19 vaccine. The rearrangement joins TRBV5-6 to TRBJ2-7; maybe TRBD1 (5 bases). The specimen comprised peripheral blood, sampled 28 days after the second AZD1222 dose. CDR3 nucleotide sequence: TGTGCCAGCAGCCAGGGTATGGTGGTCGAGCAGTACTTC. It codes for CASSQGMVVEQYF. Using reference TRBV5-6 and TRBJ2-7 for the parts outside the CDR3, the full variable domain is DAGVTQSPTHLIKTRGQQVTLRCSPKSGHDTVSWYQQALGQGPQFIFQYYEEEERQRGNFPDRFSGHQFPNYSSELNVNALLLGDSALYLCASSQGMVVEQYFGPGTRLTVT.